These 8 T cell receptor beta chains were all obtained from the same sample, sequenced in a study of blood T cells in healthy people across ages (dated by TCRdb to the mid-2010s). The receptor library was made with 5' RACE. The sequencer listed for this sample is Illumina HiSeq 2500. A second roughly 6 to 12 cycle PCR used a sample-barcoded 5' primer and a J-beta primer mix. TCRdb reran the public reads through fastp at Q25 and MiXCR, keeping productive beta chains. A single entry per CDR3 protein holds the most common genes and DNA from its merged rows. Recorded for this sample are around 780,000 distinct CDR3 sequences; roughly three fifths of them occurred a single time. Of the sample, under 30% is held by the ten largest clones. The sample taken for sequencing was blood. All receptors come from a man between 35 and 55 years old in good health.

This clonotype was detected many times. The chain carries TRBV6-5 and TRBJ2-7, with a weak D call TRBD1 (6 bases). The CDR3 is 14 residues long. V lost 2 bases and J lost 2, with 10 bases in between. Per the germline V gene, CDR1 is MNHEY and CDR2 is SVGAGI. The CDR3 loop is CASSYEQGTYEQYF. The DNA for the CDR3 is TGTGCCAGCAGTTACGAACAGGGTACCTACGAGCAGTACTTC.

This CDR3 is CASSVAENTEAFF. As DNA, the CDR3 is TGTGCCAGCAGCGTTGCAGAGAACACTGAAGCTTTCTTT. This chain links TRBV11-2 with TRBJ1-1; D is ambiguous. V was cut by 5 bases and J by 1 base, with 8 bases left in between. Germline V lookup: CDR1 SGHAT, CDR2 FQNNGV. The CDR3 is 13 residues long.

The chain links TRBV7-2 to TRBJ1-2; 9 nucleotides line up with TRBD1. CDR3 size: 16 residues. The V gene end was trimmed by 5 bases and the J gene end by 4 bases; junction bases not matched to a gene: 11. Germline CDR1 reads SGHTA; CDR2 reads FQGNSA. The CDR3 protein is CASSPETGGPSYGYTF. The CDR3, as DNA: TGTGCCAGCAGCCCAGAGACAGGGGGACCCTCCTATGGCTACACCTTC.

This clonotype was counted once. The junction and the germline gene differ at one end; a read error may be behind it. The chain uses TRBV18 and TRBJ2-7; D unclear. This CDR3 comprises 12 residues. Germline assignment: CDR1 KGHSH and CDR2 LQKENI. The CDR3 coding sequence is TGTGCCAGCCCACCAAGCTCCTACGAGCAGTACTTC. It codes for CASPPSSYEQYF.

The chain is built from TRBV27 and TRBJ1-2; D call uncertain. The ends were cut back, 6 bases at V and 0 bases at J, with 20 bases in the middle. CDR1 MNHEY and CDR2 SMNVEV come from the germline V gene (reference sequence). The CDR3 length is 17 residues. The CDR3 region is CASRTDGIPLSNYGYTF. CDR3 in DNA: TGTGCCAGCAGAACCGACGGTATTCCCCTGTCTAACTATGGCTACACCTTC.

The CDR3 here is CASRETVAGGPSSYNEQYF. The CDR3, as DNA: TGCGCCAGCAGAGAGACGGTAGCGGGGGGGCCCAGCTCCTACAATGAGCAGTACTTC. The chain employs TRBV5-1 and TRBJ2-1; TRBD2 matches 11 bases. Judging by the DNA end, TRBJ2-7 fits better; the J call may be wrong. Per the germline V gene, CDR1 is SGHRS and CDR2 is YFSETQ. The CDR3 is 19 amino acids.

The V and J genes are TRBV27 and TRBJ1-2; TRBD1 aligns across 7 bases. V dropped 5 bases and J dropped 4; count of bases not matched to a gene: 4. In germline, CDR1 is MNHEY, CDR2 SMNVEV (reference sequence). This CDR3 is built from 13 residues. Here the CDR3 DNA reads TGTGCCAGCAGTCCGGGACAGTTCTATGGCTACACCTTC. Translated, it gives CASSPGQFYGYTF.

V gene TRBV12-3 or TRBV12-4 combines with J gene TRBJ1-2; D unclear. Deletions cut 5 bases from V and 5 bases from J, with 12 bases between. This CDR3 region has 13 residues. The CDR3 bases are TGTGCCAGCAGTCCAAACGGGGTTTATGGCTACACCTTC. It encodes CASSPNGVYGYTF.